This T cell receptor (beta chain) stems from a study of vaccination and CD4 T cells after COVID-19. CDR3 length equals 15 residues. CDR1 is SGHTA, CDR2 FQGNSA, per germline. The V end lost 7 bases, the J end lost 4 bases, and 19 bases lay between the germline ends. Sequenced with the Oncomine TCR Beta short-read assay was DNA taken from cultured CD4+ T cells. Researchers extracted genomic DNA from CD4+ T cells that had been cultured. TCRdb redid the calling of the PCR reads with MiXCR, one entry per CDR3 protein. This sample has some 16,000 distinct CDR3 sequences, with 40% to 65% found just once. On this clonotype: Its antigen is unknown.

Time point indicated: late sampling 161 to 241 days after vaccination in a few convalescent patients. Sample treatment: roughly 11-day PBMC culture with coronavirus spike peptide pools or control peptides (ViraFEST assay). The sample consisted of CD4+ T cells from blood, cultured in vitro, taken about 7 months after SARS-CoV-2 vaccination. The sequence was obtained from a human donor who had recovered from COVID-19. The chain joins TRBV7-2 to TRBJ2-5, with D possibly matching TRBD1 (6 bases). In DNA form, the CDR3 reads TGTGCCAGCACCCTGCAGGGGATTGGGGGAGAGACCCAGTACTTC. This translates into CASTLQGIGGETQYF.